This TCR beta chain originates from a study of T-cell reconstitution after alpha-beta-depleted transplantation in children. Points from the study as a whole: Roughly two months post-transplant, alpha-beta T cells reportedly originated from several hundred graft clones that had expanded. Several patients had high TCRbeta diversity at day 60; it came from surviving recipient T cells and thymic progenitors. At the one-year point after transplant, T-cell counts and TCRbeta diversity were found to come mostly from T cells that had been newly produced.

Molecular barcoding with unique molecular identifiers was used for the TCRbeta library. TCRdb ran MiXCR on the PCR reads and lists one entry per CDR3 protein. The data show about a million distinct CDR3 sequences, roughly 31% seen once. V was cut by 6 bases and J by 0 bases, with 15 bases left in between. The CDR3 is 15 residues long. Looked up from germline, CDR1 is DFQATT and CDR2 is SNEGSKA (reference sequence). In regard to this clonotype: Its antigen is currently unknown.

The specimen was PBMCs, mostly from graft donor cells, collected 360 days after TCRalphabeta/CD19-depleted stem cell transplant. The source is a boy in the first two years of life who had a stem cell transplant for SCID, so the T cells may come from the graft donor. This chain links TRBV20-1 with TRBJ1-5, with a tentative D call TRBD1 (5 bases). The CDR3 DNA is TGCAGTGCCCCGCGGAGGGGCAATAGCAATCAGCCCCAGCATTTT. Residues: CSAPRRGNSNQPQHF.